This is a list of T cell receptor beta chains from one sample in a study of T cells after yellow fever vaccination. TCRdb re-called the 5' RACE reads through MiXCR, storing one row per CDR3 protein. The sample has around 360,000 distinct CDR3 sequences; roughly 11% are singletons. Sequenced material: PBMCs, taken on the day of the first yellow fever vaccination. These receptors all stem from a man between 18 and 29 years old who received the YFV17D yellow fever vaccine. Each CDR3 is given with its conserved first and last residue. The order of the fields is J gene, D gene, V gene, clone size, CDR3 DNA, CDR3 protein. A D gene is named only where the DNA matches it firmly. Expanded clones are given a class, and other clones once, few, many or no size at all.

TRBJ1-2 TRBD1 TRBV20-1 NA TGCAGTGCGCCAGACAGGGGTAGAGACTATGGCTACACCTTC CSAPDRGRDYGYTF
TRBJ2-3 TRBD2 TRBV5-4 NA TGTGCCAGCAAGAATAGCGGGGTGAATACGCAGTATTTT CASKNSGVNTQYF
TRBJ2-2 NA TRBV4-1 NA TGCGCCAGCAGCCAAGTAGGGAACGGGGAGCTGTTTTTT CASSQVGNGELFF
TRBJ1-1 NA TRBV5-1 few TGCGCCAGCAGCTTCCGCCGAGGCGACACTGAAGCTTTCTTT CASSFRRGDTEAFF
TRBJ1-6 NA TRBV4-3 NA TGCGCCAGCAGCCAAGATGAGGGGTCACCCCTCCACTTT CASSQDEGSPLHF
TRBJ2-5 TRBD1 TRBV6-5 few TGTGCCAGCAGTTACAGGCTCGGGACAGCAAAAGAGACCCAGTACTTC CASSYRLGTAKETQYF
TRBJ2-3 TRBD1 TRBV5-5 few TGTGCCAGCAGCGATAGCGGACAGGGATGGACGGGAGATACGCAGTATTTT CASSDSGQGWTGDTQYF
TRBJ1-3 NA TRBV12-3/TRBV12-4 few TGTGCCAGCAGTTTAGCCAGAGACTCTGGAAACACCATATATTTT CASSLARDSGNTIYF
TRBJ2-3 NA TRBV5-4 NA TGTGCCAGCAGCCCGACCTCGATCATCTCGGATACGCAGTATTTT CASSPTSIISDTQYF
TRBJ2-1 NA TRBV3-1 NA TGTGCCAGCAGCCAAGATTTGGGTGAATACGACAATGAGCAGTTCTTC CASSQDLGEYDNEQFF
TRBJ2-7 NA TRBV9 NA TGTGCCAGCGCCAAGGAGGGGCTCACCTACGAGCAGTACTTC CASAKEGLTYEQYF
TRBJ2-2 NA TRBV27 few TGTGCCAGCAGTTTATTGGTAACCGGGGAGCTGTTTTTT CASSLLVTGELFF
TRBJ2-5 TRBD1 TRBV5-5 NA TGTGCCAGCAGCTTGGGTGGGACAGGGGGCCAAGAGACCCAGTACTTC CASSLGGTGGQETQYF
TRBJ2-2 NA TRBV5-4 NA TGTGCCAGCAGCCCGAACATAGACACCGGGGAGCTGTTTTTT CASSPNIDTGELFF
TRBJ1-1 NA TRBV6-2/TRBV6-3 few TGTGCCAGCAGTTTAACCTCCTCGATTGAAGCTTTCTTT CASSLTSSIEAFF
TRBJ2-3 NA TRBV4-3 NA TGCGCCAGCAGCCGGGGGGCGGGCACAGATACGCAGTATTTT CASSRGAGTDTQYF
TRBJ2-7 NA TRBV14 few TGTGCCAGCAGCCACGCAGACGAGCAGTACTTC CASSHADEQYF
TRBJ2-2 NA TRBV12-3/TRBV12-4 NA TGTGCCAGCAGTTTAGCCGGGGGGCTTGTCGGGGAGCTGTTTTTT CASSLAGGLVGELFF
TRBJ1-5 NA TRBV7-2 NA TGTGCCAGCAGCTTAGATTTGCGGGAGCAAGGGCAGCCCCAGCATTTT CASSLDLREQGQPQHF
TRBJ2-1 NA TRBV12-5 few TGTGCTAGTGGTTTGGTACTGTTAGGTGAGCAGTTCTTC CASGLVLLGEQFF
TRBJ1-1 TRBD1 TRBV12-3/TRBV12-4 NA TGTGCCAGCAGTGGCCAGGGGGGAATGAACACTGAAGCTTTCTTT CASSGQGGMNTEAFF
TRBJ1-6 TRBD1 TRBV2 NA TGTGCCAGCAGAGAAATCGGAGGGGGCCGAAACTTT CASREIGGGRNF
TRBJ2-1 NA TRBV19 NA TGTGCCAGTAGTATAGCCCCCTACAATGAGCAGTTCTTC CASSIAPYNEQFF
TRBJ1-1 NA TRBV29-1 few TGCAGCGTTGTTGCCAGCACTGAAGCTTTCTTT CSVVASTEAFF
TRBJ1-1 NA TRBV20-1 few TGCAGTGCTCCTTCAGACACAACACTGAAAGCTTTCTTT CSAPSDTTLKAFF
TRBJ1-1 NA TRBV5-1 NA TGCGCCAGCTATTACAGGGACGGCACTGAAGCTTTCTTT CASYYRDGTEAFF
TRBJ2-3 TRBD2 TRBV5-1 many TGCGCCAGCAGCTATCTATCCCTAGCGGGGGATACAGATACGCAGTATTTT CASSYLSLAGDTDTQYF
TRBJ1-5 NA TRBV19 few TGTGCCAGTAACCGGGCAGCGCTTTACAATCAGCCCCAGCATTTT CASNRAALYNQPQHF
TRBJ2-5 NA TRBV7-2 many TGTGCCAGCAGCCGCCCGGGGGAGACCCAGTACTTC CASSRPGETQYF
TRBJ1-5 TRBD1 TRBV30 few TGTGCCTGGGACGACAGGGGCCAGCCCCAGCATTTT CAWDDRGQPQHF
TRBJ2-1 TRBD1 TRBV7-9 NA TGTGCCAGCAGCTCGACAGGGTGGGGTGAGCAGTTCTTC CASSSTGWGEQFF
TRBJ2-1 NA TRBV5-1 few TGCGCCAGCACCTCCCACCTAGGCAATGAGCAGTTCTTC CASTSHLGNEQFF
TRBJ1-1 NA TRBV2 NA TGTGCCAGCAGTGGGTTCAGCATGAACACTGAAGCTTTCTTT CASSGFSMNTEAFF